The 5 T cell receptor beta chains in this list originate from one sample, sequenced in a study of control samples from healthy donors and cancer patients. Measured with immunoSEQ multiplex PCR; TCRdb has only the in-frame clones, and not every one. The sample contains fewer than 100,000 clones, 88% of which appear only once. Material: blood. Receptors originate from a woman aged 45 to 65 in good health.

The genes are TRBV6-6 and TRBJ2-1; the D gene is possibly TRBD1 (5 bases). CDR3 length: 14 amino acids. The V end was cut by 2 bases, the J end by 3 bases, with 8 bases between. Germline V gene data show CDR1 as MNHNY and CDR2 as SVGAGI (reference sequence). The CDR3 loop is CASSYPQGYNEQFF. CDR3 coding DNA: TGTGCCAGCAGTTACCCCCAGGGCTACAATGAGCAGTTCTTC.

This chain joins TRBV7-8 and TRBJ1-3; TRBD1 matches 8 bases. The CDR3 extends over 15 amino acids. In germline, CDR1 is SGHVS, CDR2 FQNEAQ. The junction had 2 bases not matched to a gene; V was cut back by 0 bases and J by 4 bases. CDR3 DNA: TGTGCCAGCAGCTTAGCGGACAGGGAGGGAAACACCATATATTTT. This codes for CASSLADREGNTIYF. Full variable domain (missing parts from reference TRBV7-8 and TRBJ1-3): GAGVSQSPRYKVAKRGQDVALRCDPISGHVSLFWYQQALGQGPEFLTYFQNEAQLDKSGLPSDRFFAERPEGSVSTLKIQRTQQEDSAVYLCASSLADREGNTIYFGEGSWLTVV.

The rearrangement joins TRBV6-1 to TRBJ2-7, with TRBD1 matching 8 bases. V lost 2 bases and J lost 2; bases outside the gene matches: 11. This CDR3 spans 17 amino acids. Per germline, CDR1 MNHNS and CDR2 SASEGT. The CDR3 protein is CASSEIFRTGIAYEQYF. In nucleotides, the CDR3 is TGTGCCAGCAGTGAAATCTTCAGGACAGGGATCGCCTACGAGCAGTACTTC.

The genes are TRBV5-6 and TRBJ1-1; D unclear. CDR3 length: 16 residues. Germline CDR1 reads SGHDT; CDR2 reads YYEEEE. V was trimmed by 4 bases and J by 0 bases, leaving 16 bases between them. CDR3 amino acids: CASSRPETFMNTEAFF. CDR3 DNA sequence: TGTGCCAGCAGCCGTCCCGAGACATTTATGAACACTGAAGCTTTCTTT.

The rearrangement joins TRBV9 to TRBJ2-3, with D uncertain. The CDR3 runs to 16 residues. Between the trimmed V and J ends, which lost 0 bases and 2 bases, there was a span of 13 bases. Germline lookup yields CDR1 SGDLS and CDR2 YYNGEE. In DNA form, the CDR3 reads TGTGCCAGCAGCGTAGGGGCTGACTTTCCCACAGATACGCAGTATTTT. Protein: CASSVGADFPTDTQYF.